This T cell receptor beta chain was documented in a study of blood T cell repertoires in COVID-19. For the study at large: From T cells, B-cell-depleted T cells, or PBMCs came the material, which was cDNA or gDNA.

The CDR3 consists of 14 residues. V lost 3 bases and J lost 8; bases outside the gene matches: 6. Per the germline V gene, CDR1 is SGHDN and CDR2 is FVKESK. Some clones are missing from TCRdb's copy, which holds only in-frame ones; the method was immunoSEQ multiplex PCR. The table shows roughly 380,000 clones, with roughly 90% occurring only once. The sequenced sample was PBMCs or T cells enriched from blood (not recorded which). The chain uses TRBV14 and TRBJ2-4, with 8 bases matching TRBD1. The source of this sequence is a woman aged 25 to 39 who had recovered from COVID-19. The CDR3: CASSHRQGWDIQYF. The CDR3, as DNA: TGTGCCAGCAGCCACAGACAGGGGTGGGACATTCAGTACTTC.